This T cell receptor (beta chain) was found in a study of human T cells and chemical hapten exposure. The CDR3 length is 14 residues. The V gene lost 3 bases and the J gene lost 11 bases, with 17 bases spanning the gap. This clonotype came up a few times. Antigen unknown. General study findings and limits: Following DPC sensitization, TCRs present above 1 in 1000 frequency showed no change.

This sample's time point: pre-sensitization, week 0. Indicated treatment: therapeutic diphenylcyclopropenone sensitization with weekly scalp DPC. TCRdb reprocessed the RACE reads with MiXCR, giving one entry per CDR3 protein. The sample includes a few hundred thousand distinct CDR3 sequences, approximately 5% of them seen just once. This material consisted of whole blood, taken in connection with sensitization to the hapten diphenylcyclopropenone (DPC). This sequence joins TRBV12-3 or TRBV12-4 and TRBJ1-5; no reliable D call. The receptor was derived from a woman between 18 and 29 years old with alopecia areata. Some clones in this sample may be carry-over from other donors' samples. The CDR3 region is CASSFLSAEVSQHF. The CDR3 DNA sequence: TGTGCCAGCAGTTTCTTGAGTGCGGAGGTGTCCCAGCATTTT.